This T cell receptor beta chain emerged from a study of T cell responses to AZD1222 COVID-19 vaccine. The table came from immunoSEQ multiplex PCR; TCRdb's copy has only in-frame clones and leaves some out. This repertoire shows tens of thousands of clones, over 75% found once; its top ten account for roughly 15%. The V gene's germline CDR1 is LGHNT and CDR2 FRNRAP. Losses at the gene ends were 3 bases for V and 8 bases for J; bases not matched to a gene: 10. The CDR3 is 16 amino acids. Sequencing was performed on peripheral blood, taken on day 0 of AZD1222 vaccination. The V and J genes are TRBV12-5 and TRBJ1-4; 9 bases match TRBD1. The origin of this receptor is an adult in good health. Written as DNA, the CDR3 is TGTGCTAGTGGTTTCGACCTGGGACAGGGAAAGGAAAAACTGTTTTTT. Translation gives CASGFDLGQGKEKLFF.